This record concerns one TCR beta chain sequence. The PCR used 60 Vbeta and 13 Jbeta primers. The assay was immunoSEQ multiplex PCR, and TCRdb's table has in-frame clones only and misses some. The sample has 200,000 to 250,000 clones. This sample was included in a study of cytomegalovirus exposure and HLA in healthy donors. The germline CDR1 and CDR2 sequences are LNHDA and SQIVND (reference sequence). The CDR3 runs to 17 residues. Trimming removed 3 bases from V and 0 bases from J, with 12 bases in between. The chain links TRBV19 to TRBJ2-6, with D perhaps matching TRBD1 (5 bases). Sequenced input: PBMCs. The TCR was taken from a woman in her thirties in good health and CMV-seropositive. Written as DNA, the CDR3 is TGTGCCAGTAGTATTAGACAGCCCAACTCTGGGGCCAACGTCCTGACTTTC. This codes for CASSIRQPNSGANVLTF. Full variable domain (outside the CDR3, taken from reference TRBV19 and TRBJ2-6): DGGITQSPKYLFRKEGQNVTLSCEQNLNHDAMYWYRQDPGQGLRLIYYSQIVNDFQKGDIAEGYSVSREKKESFPLTVTSAQKNPTAFYLCASSIRQPNSGANVLTFGAGSRLTVL.